These 16 T cell receptor beta chains came from one sample sequenced in a study of blood T cell repertoires in COVID-19. Libraries were prepared by immunoSEQ multiplex PCR; TCRdb keeps only in-frame clonotypes and omits some of them. Here the sample spans some 240,000 clones, around 84% being singletons. Sample: PBMCs or T cells enriched from blood (not recorded which). The origin of the receptors is a woman aged 50 to 60 who had been exposed to COVID-19.

This clone has just one count. The chain employs TRBV7-2 and TRBJ1-5, with a weak D call TRBD1 (5 bases). The germline CDR1 and CDR2 sequences are SGHTA and FQGNSA. CDR3 length: 16 amino acids. Trimming took 5 bases from V and 1 from J, leaving 15 bases between them. CDR3 region: CASSPRRRGSNQPQHF. The CDR3 DNA is TGTGCCAGCAGCCCGCGAAGGCGGGGCAGCAATCAGCCCCAGCATTTT.

The genes are TRBV5-4 and TRBJ2-1; D not certain. The length of the CDR3 is 13 residues. Germline CDR1 and CDR2: SGHNT and YYREEE (reference sequence). The V end was cut by 1 base, the J end by 2 bases, with 4 bases between. CDR3 in amino acids: CASSLTPYNEQFF. CDR3 in DNA: TGTGCCAGCAGCTTGACACCCTACAATGAGCAGTTCTTC.

The rearrangement uses TRBV7-9 and TRBJ2-3; D is unresolved. This CDR3 has 11 residues. V shed 4 bases and J shed 4 bases, with 3 bases lying between them. Germline CDR1 reads SEHNR; CDR2 reads FQNEAQ (reference sequence). The CDR3 nucleotides read TGTGCCAGCAGCTCTGCAGATACGCAGTATTTT. Amino acids: CASSSADTQYF.

The chain is built from TRBV30 and TRBJ1-1, with no clear D. The CDR3 loop spans 12 amino acids. The germline gives CDR1 GTSNPN, CDR2 SVGIG (reference sequence). V lost 6 bases, J lost 0 bases, and 8 bases lay in between. The DNA for the CDR3 is TGTGCCTGTTCACCAGTGAACACTGAAGCTTTCTTT. This translates into CACSPVNTEAFF.

V usage is TRBV28 and J usage is TRBJ1-5, with 9 bases that match TRBD1. The CDR3 totals 14 residues. Trimming cost V 6 bases and J 6 bases; bases outside gene matches: 6. Germline V gives CDR1 MDHEN, CDR2 SYDVKM. CDR3 amino acids: CASSPIQGAQPQHF. The CDR3 nucleotides read TGTGCCAGCAGCCCGATACAGGGGGCTCAGCCCCAGCATTTT.

The chain uses TRBV5-4 and TRBJ2-3; no definite D call. With 4 bases removed from V and 2 bases from J, the gap between germline ends came to 11 bases. The CDR3 is 14 residues long. Germline V gene lookup returns CDR1 SGHNT and CDR2 YYREEE (reference sequence). Here the CDR3 reads CASSLGANTDTQYF. CDR3 in DNA: TGTGCCAGCAGCCTTGGAGCCAACACAGATACGCAGTATTTT. Together with reference TRBV5-4 and TRBJ2-3, the CDR3 gives the full variable domain: ETGVTQSPTHLIKTRGQQVTLRCSSQSGHNTVSWYQQALGQGPQFIFQYYREEENGRGNFPPRFSGLQFPNYSSELNVNALELDDSALYLCASSLGANTDTQYFGPGTRLTVL.

V usage is TRBV18 and J usage is TRBJ1-3; D remains ambiguous. Germline V gene sequence: CDR1 KGHSH, CDR2 LQKENI. The CDR3 sequence is 15 residues long. Trimming stripped 3 bases from V and 3 bases from J, with 12 bases between. The DNA for the CDR3 is TGTGCCAGCTCACCGGCCGGCGGAAATGGAAACACCATATATTTT. It specifies CASSPAGGNGNTIYF.

The genes are TRBV3-1 (or the pseudogene TRBV3-2) and TRBJ2-3, with 11 bases that match TRBD2. V gave up 5 bases and J gave up 8 bases; unmatched junction bases: 12. The CDR3 runs 16 residues. Germline V gene lookup returns CDR1 LGHDT and CDR2 YNNKEL (reference sequence). The CDR3 sequence: CASSSSLAGAQGTQYF. The CDR3 DNA follows: TGTGCCAGCAGCTCGTCACTAGCGGGGGCCCAGGGTACGCAGTATTTT.

The J gene is TRBJ2-3, the V gene TRBV6-5; D perhaps matches TRBD2 (5 bases). The germline CDR1 and CDR2 sequences are MNHEY and SVGAGI. This CDR3 is 13 amino acids long. Trimming cost V 0 bases and J 6 bases, with 7 bases left between them. The CDR3 sequence is CASSYSWRDTQYF. Written as DNA, the CDR3 is TGTGCCAGCAGTTACTCTTGGAGGGATACGCAGTATTTT.

This chain uses TRBV11-2 with TRBJ1-2; 8 bases are a match to TRBD1. In germline, CDR1 is SGHAT, CDR2 FQNNGV. This CDR3 contains 15 residues. Trimming took 4 bases from V and 7 from J; bases not matched to a gene: 11. This CDR3 reads CASSSPVQGVPGYTF. CDR3 sequence (DNA): TGTGCCAGCAGCTCCCCCGTACAGGGGGTCCCTGGCTACACCTTC. The complete variable domain, with remaining parts taken from reference TRBV11-2 and TRBJ1-2, reads EAGVAQSPRYKIIEKRQSVAFWCNPISGHATLYWYQQILGQGPKLLIQFQNNGVVDDSQLPKDRFSAERLKGVDSTLKIQPAKLEDSAVYLCASSSPVQGVPGYTFGSGTRLTVV.

This clone was recorded once. The V gene is TRBV16, the J gene TRBJ2-5; maybe TRBD2 (5 bases). Trimming removed 3 bases from V and 3 bases from J, with 8 bases in between. This CDR3 has 13 amino acids. In germline, CDR1 is KGHSY, CDR2 FQNENV. In DNA form, the CDR3 reads TGTGCCAGCAGCCATGGAGGCGAAGAGACCCAGTACTTC. It specifies CASSHGGEETQYF.

The chain uses TRBV29-1 and TRBJ1-3; the D gene is possibly TRBD1 (6 bases). Germline V gene lookup returns CDR1 SQVTM and CDR2 ANQGSEA. The CDR3 consists of 13 residues. V shed 4 bases and J shed 4 bases, with 11 bases lying between them. This CDR3 reads CSVVGAGGNTIYF. CDR3 bases: TGCAGCGTTGTGGGGGCCGGGGGAAACACCATATATTTT.

This clone came up once. The CDR3 reads CASSQSRGDRATNYGYTF. The CDR3 nucleotides read TGTGCCAGCAGCCAATCCCGCGGGGACAGGGCAACAAACTATGGCTACACCTTC. The chain carries TRBV4-2 and TRBJ1-2; 9 nucleotides agree with TRBD1. The CDR3 runs 18 residues. V shed 2 bases and J 2 bases; nucleotides not matched to a gene: 12. CDR1 and CDR2 from the germline V gene are LGHNA and YNFKEQ.

This clone has just one count. The genes are TRBV11-3 and TRBJ1-5; 8 nucleotides agree with TRBD1. J gave up 3 bases and V 5 bases, and 9 bases lay outside the gene matches. This CDR3 spans 16 amino acids. CDR1 and CDR2 from the germline V gene are SGHNT and YENEEA. The CDR3 sequence is CASSARTGKANQPQHF. CDR3 coding DNA: TGTGCCAGCAGCGCCAGGACAGGGAAGGCCAATCAGCCCCAGCATTTT.

The chain links TRBV7-2 to TRBJ2-2; D might be TRBD1 (6 bases). Germline V gene sequence: CDR1 SGHTA, CDR2 FQGNSA. Trimming removed 5 bases at V and 3 bases at J, with 10 bases between. The CDR3 consists of 14 residues. The CDR3 loop is CASSQTGYTGELFF. CDR3 DNA sequence: TGTGCCAGCAGCCAAACAGGGTACACCGGGGAGCTGTTTTTT.

In its sample, this clone ranks as medium-sized (0.01 to 0.1%). CDR3 in DNA: TGTGCCAGCAGAACAGGGGCCACCGGGGAGCTGTTTTTT. It codes for CASRTGATGELFF. The chain couples TRBV6-5 to TRBJ2-2; 7 bases map to TRBD1. Germline assignment: CDR1 MNHEY and CDR2 SVGAGI. With 6 bases clipped from V and 4 bases from J, the junction kept 2 bases outside the gene matches. The CDR3 is 13 amino acids.